This T cell receptor (beta chain) emerged from a study of Graves' ophthalmopathy and Graves' hyperthyroidism. As regards this clonotype: At one boundary the junction diverges from the germline segment, which might be a read error.

Amplification from RNA transcripts yielded the TCR beta CDR3 regions. In the first round, RT-PCR was carried out with HTBI primers, and a multiplex PCR formed the second round. TCRdb re-derived calls from the multiplex PCR reads in MiXCR, one entry per CDR3 protein. The sample comprises 400,000 to 450,000 distinct CDR3 sequences, around 20% of which are singletons, and approximately 3% rests with the top ten. CDR3 length equals 14 residues. Germline lookup yields CDR1 SGHTA and CDR2 FQGNSA. Sequenced input: peripheral blood. V and J are TRBV7-2 and TRBJ1-1, with D unresolved. The sequence was obtained from a young woman with stable Graves' hyperthyroidism. CDR3 in DNA: TGTGCCAGCAGCCAAGGCATCTTATACACTGATGCTTTCTTT. This encodes CASSQGILYTDAFF.